A single sample is the source of the 26 T cell receptor beta chains below, sequenced in a study of T-cell memory formation after mild COVID-19. TCRdb re-called the 5' RACE reads with MiXCR, one entry per CDR3 protein. The sample lists approximately 260,000 distinct CDR3 sequences, approximately 16% occurring once. The sample was PBMCs or a T cell subset sorted from them (not recorded which). These TCRs come from a man between 18 and 29 years old who had mild COVID-19 (a few samples of this study predate the infection). Cell type and time point are not known.

The J gene is TRBJ2-7, the V gene TRBV9; the match to TRBD1 covers 9 bases. The J segment lost 9 bases and the V segment lost 2 bases, leaving 6 bases of the junction unmatched. Germline V CDR1 and CDR2: SGDLS, YYNGEE. The CDR3 is 13 amino acids. CDR3 coding DNA: TGTGCCAGCAGCGTCGGGACAGGGACTCGGCAGTACGTC. Translating it yields CASSVGTGTRQYV.

This chain connects TRBV3-1 to TRBJ1-5; 10 bases are shared with TRBD1. The V segment lost 3 bases and the J segment 3 bases; nucleotides outside the gene matches: 5. This CDR3 is built from 16 residues. Looked up from germline, CDR1 is LGHDT and CDR2 is YNNKEL (reference sequence). CDR3 residues: CASSQGTGASNQPQHF. As DNA, the CDR3 is TGTGCCAGCAGCCAGGGGACAGGGGCGTCCAATCAGCCCCAGCATTTT.

There are a few counts of this clonotype. This chain links TRBV29-1 with TRBJ2-7; perhaps TRBD2 as D (6 bases). The length of the CDR3 is 12 residues. The V gene's germline CDR1 is SQVTM and CDR2 ANQGSEA. Here the CDR3 DNA reads TGCAGTGGTGGGACTTCGGCGAGCGAGCAGTACTTC. Its protein is CSGGTSASEQYF.

This clonotype has more than one count but fewer than ten. The chain uses TRBV18 and TRBJ2-5, with 8 bases lining up with TRBD1. V lost 6 bases to trimming and J lost 7 bases; unmatched junction nucleotides: 7. CDR1 and CDR2 from the germline V gene are KGHSH and LQKENI. This CDR3 is built from 13 residues. The CDR3 sequence is CASSTTGDWTQYF. For the CDR3, the DNA is TGTGCCAGCTCTACGACAGGGGACTGGACCCAGTACTTC.

This clonotype was recorded a few times. The chain carries TRBV5-1 and TRBJ2-3, with D maybe TRBD1 (6 bases). V shed 4 bases and J shed 3 bases, with 12 bases lying between them. The CDR3 contains 14 residues. CDR1 and CDR2 from the germline V gene are SGHRS and YFSETQ. The CDR3 sequence: CASSEGDFTDTQYF. CDR3 nucleotide sequence: TGCGCCAGCAGCGAGGGGGATTTTACAGATACGCAGTATTTT.

This clonotype was picked up many times. The chain combines TRBV5-1 with TRBJ2-6; D call uncertain. CDR1 and CDR2 (germline): SGHRS, YFSETQ. V gave up 0 bases and J gave up 1 base, with 5 bases separating them. The CDR3 contains 15 residues. The CDR3 spells CASSLVGSGANVLTF. DNA of the CDR3: TGCGCCAGCAGCTTGGTTGGTTCTGGGGCCAACGTCCTGACTTTC.

This clonotype showed up many times. The chain combines TRBV7-9 with TRBJ2-5; D perhaps matches TRBD2 (5 bases). Germline CDR1 reads SEHNR; CDR2 reads FQNEAQ (reference sequence). V gave up 3 bases and J gave up 2 bases, with 10 bases separating them. The CDR3 has 14 residues. The DNA for the CDR3 is TGTGCCAGCAGCTTTGAGGGATCTCAAGAGACCCAGTACTTC. This encodes CASSFEGSQETQYF. Drawing the rest from reference TRBV7-9 and TRBJ2-5, the complete variable domain is DTGVSQNPRHKITKRGQNVTFRCDPISEHNRLYWYRQTLGQGPEFLTYFQNEAQLEKSRLLSDRFSAERPKGSFSTLEIQRTEQGDSAMYLCASSFEGSQETQYFGPGTRLLVL.

V gene TRBV12-3 or TRBV12-4 combines with J gene TRBJ1-2; perhaps TRBD1 as D (5 bases). V lost 1 base to trimming and J lost 8 bases, with 14 bases between them. The CDR3 is made up of 14 amino acids. The CDR3 protein is CASSLGEGAGGYTF. CDR3 bases: TGTGCCAGCAGTTTAGGCGAAGGGGCTGGGGGCTACACCTTC.

The genes are TRBV12-3 or TRBV12-4 and TRBJ1-6, with D unclear. Trimming removed 8 bases at V and 4 bases at J, with 12 bases between. CDR3 length: 14 residues. The DNA for the CDR3 is TGTGCCAGCCTAGACGGGCTTTATAATTCACCCCTCCACTTT. The encoded protein is CASLDGLYNSPLHF.

CDR3 residues: CATSRDNAGYEQYV. DNA for the CDR3: TGTGCCACCAGCAGAGATAATGCTGGCTACGAGCAGTACGTC. V gene TRBV15 combines with J gene TRBJ2-7; D is unresolved. The CDR3 contains 14 residues. Germline V gene sequence: CDR1 LNHNV, CDR2 YYDKDF (reference sequence). Trimming took off 0 bases at V and 3 bases at J, with 9 bases between the two ends.

The chain recombines TRBV20-1 with TRBJ1-1; D gene ambiguous. Germline CDR1 DFQATT, CDR2 SNEGSKA (reference sequence). This CDR3 contains 13 residues. V was cut by 8 bases and J by 1 base, with 14 bases left in between. CDR3 protein: CSSQRSGNTEAFF. DNA of the CDR3: TGCAGTTCACAGAGGTCAGGGAACACTGAAGCTTTCTTT.

The V gene is TRBV5-6, the J gene TRBJ2-1, with D possibly matching TRBD2 (5 bases). The V gene's germline CDR1 is SGHDT and CDR2 YYEEEE. The V end was cut by 3 bases, the J end by 2 bases, with 9 bases between. The CDR3 has 14 residues. The CDR3 reads CASSSAGTYNEQFF. In nucleotides, the CDR3 is TGTGCCAGCAGCTCAGCCGGGACCTACAATGAGCAGTTCTTC.

The chain joins TRBV11-2 to TRBJ2-6; D is uncertain. The CDR3 is 18 amino acids. CDR1 SGHAT and CDR2 FQNNGV come from the germline V gene. Trimming pared 5 bases from V and 5 bases from J, leaving 22 bases between. CDR3 sequence (DNA): TGTGCCAGCAGCCCTTTGGCGCGACTTCCGTTTCGGGCCAACGTCCTGACTTTC. Translation gives CASSPLARLPFRANVLTF.

This clonotype was detected a few times. The DNA of the CDR3 is TGTGCCAGCAGCCAAGTAAGGTTGGGCGGGGGGCCCGGGGAGCTGTTTTTT. Its translation is CASSQVRLGGGPGELFF. This rearrangement joins TRBV4-2 to TRBJ2-2, with TRBD2 matching 8 bases. Losses at the gene ends were 1 base for V and 6 bases for J; bases not matched to a gene: 10. Per germline, CDR1 LGHNA and CDR2 YNFKEQ. This CDR3 spans 17 amino acids.

In its sample, this clonotype was seen many times. The genes are TRBV20-1 and TRBJ1-5, with D perhaps matching TRBD1 (5 bases). There are 14 residues in the CDR3. The germline CDR1 and CDR2 sequences are DFQATT and SNEGSKA (reference sequence). V shed 5 bases and J shed 6 bases, with 17 bases lying between them. The CDR3 nucleotides are TGCAGTGCTGGGAAGGGCAGGGCTGGTCAGCCCCAGCATTTT. Amino acid sequence: CSAGKGRAGQPQHF.

The chain uses TRBV6-5 and TRBJ2-1; perhaps D is TRBD1 or TRBD2 (7 bases each). The germline V and J ends were trimmed by 7 bases and 8 bases, with 15 bases remaining between them. The CDR3 extends over 13 amino acids. In germline, CDR1 is MNHEY, CDR2 SVGAGI. The CDR3 nucleotides are TGTGCCAGCAAGAAAGCAGGGGGGGATGAGCAGTTCTTC. Its translation is CASKKAGGDEQFF.

This clonotype was observed a few times. The chain is built from TRBV12-3 or TRBV12-4 and TRBJ2-6, with D tentatively TRBD1 or TRBD2 (5 bases each). V shed 4 bases and J shed 0 bases, with 10 bases lying between them. The CDR3 is made up of 16 amino acids. DNA for the CDR3: TGTGCCAGCAGTTGGGACGTCAACTCTGGGGCCAACGTCCTGACTTTC. Its protein product is CASSWDVNSGANVLTF.

The V call is TRBV29-1, the J call TRBJ1-6, with D unresolved. The CDR3 spans 13 residues. The germline V gene has CDR1 SQVTM and CDR2 ANQGSEA. V dropped 3 bases and J dropped 6 bases, with 9 bases sitting between them. CDR3 nucleotides: TGCAGCGTTGAGGAGACATCTAATTCACCCCTCCACTTT. Amino acids: CSVEETSNSPLHF.

The J gene is TRBJ2-5, the V gene TRBV5-4, with 7 bases aligning to TRBD2. Germline CDR1 reads SGHNT; CDR2 reads YYREEE (reference sequence). The CDR3 covers 15 residues. V lost 1 base to trimming and J lost 1 base; unmatched junction nucleotides: 4. The CDR3 here is CASSLMTSSQETQYF. CDR3 DNA sequence: TGTGCCAGCAGCTTGATGACTAGCAGCCAAGAGACCCAGTACTTC.

In its sample, this clonotype was seen a few times. The gene calls are TRBV7-9 and TRBJ1-5; 7 nucleotides align to TRBD1. CDR1 is SEHNR and CDR2 is FQNEAQ in the germline V gene (reference sequence). V trimming: 3 bases; J trimming: 7 bases; junction bases outside the gene matches: 6. The CDR3 contains 14 residues. CDR3 DNA: TGTGCCAGCAGCTTCGATGGAGGGGGCCAGCCCCAGCATTTT. Translation gives CASSFDGGGQPQHF.

This clonotype was picked up a small number of times. The rearrangement uses TRBV6-2 or TRBV6-3 and TRBJ2-6, with 9 bases that match TRBD1. J gave up 4 bases and V 4 bases, and 8 bases lay outside the gene matches. Germline loops: CDR1 MNHEY, CDR2 SVGEGT. The CDR3 covers 17 residues. CDR3 sequence (DNA): TGTGCCAGCAGTTCCGGGACAGGGATGGCAGGGGCCAACGTCCTGACTTTC. Translated: CASSSGTGMAGANVLTF.

The chain is built from TRBV3-1 and TRBJ2-2; the D gene could be TRBD1 or TRBD2 (5 bases each). The CDR3 covers 13 residues. Looked up from germline, CDR1 is LGHDT and CDR2 is YNNKEL (reference sequence). V was shortened by 8 bases and J by 2 bases, with 9 bases between the two germline ends. This CDR3 reads CASRDPNTGELFF. DNA for the CDR3: TGTGCCAGCCGGGACCCCAACACCGGGGAGCTGTTTTTT.

The rearrangement joins TRBV7-8 to TRBJ2-1; D perhaps matches TRBD2 (5 bases). This CDR3 spans 16 amino acids. CDR1 SGHVS and CDR2 FQNEAQ come from the germline V gene. V shed 5 bases and J shed 0 bases, with 14 bases lying between them. The CDR3 here is CASSLTREHSYNEQFF. Written as DNA, the CDR3 is TGTGCCAGCAGCCTAACTAGGGAACACTCCTACAATGAGCAGTTCTTC.

J is TRBJ1-4 and V is TRBV6-6, with D unresolved. V gave up 2 bases and J gave up 3 bases, with 7 bases separating them. Per germline, CDR1 MNHNY and CDR2 SVGAGI (reference sequence). The CDR3 is made up of 14 amino acids. This chain's CDR3 is CASSYGRSNEKLFF. CDR3 nucleotide sequence: TGTGCCAGCAGTTACGGGCGATCTAATGAAAAACTGTTTTTT.

This clonotype has more than one count but fewer than ten. The chain employs TRBV15 and TRBJ2-2; perhaps TRBD2 as D (5 bases). V was clipped by 0 bases and J by 2 bases, with 10 bases between them. The germline gives CDR1 LNHNV, CDR2 YYDKDF (reference sequence). The CDR3 has 16 amino acids. DNA for the CDR3: TGTGCCACCAGCAGAGATTCGGGGTTTAACACCGGGGAGCTGTTTTTT. Its translation is CATSRDSGFNTGELFF. The full variable domain, completed using reference TRBV15 and TRBJ2-2, is DAMVIQNPRYQVTQFGKPVTLSCSQTLNHNVMYWYQQKSSQAPKLLFHYYDKDFNNEADTPDNFQSRRPNTSFCFLDIRSPGLGDTAMYLCATSRDSGFNTGELFFGEGSRLTVL.

This clonotype came up a few times. J is TRBJ2-1 and V is TRBV5-1, with 14 bases that match TRBD2. This CDR3 is built from 15 residues. CDR1 SGHRS and CDR2 YFSETQ come from the germline V gene. J was trimmed by 15 bases and V by 4 bases; bases with no gene match: 12. The DNA for the CDR3 is TGCGCCAGCAGCGCGGGGGGGACTAGCGGGGGCGCCGGGTTCTTC. Translation gives CASSAGGTSGGAGFF.